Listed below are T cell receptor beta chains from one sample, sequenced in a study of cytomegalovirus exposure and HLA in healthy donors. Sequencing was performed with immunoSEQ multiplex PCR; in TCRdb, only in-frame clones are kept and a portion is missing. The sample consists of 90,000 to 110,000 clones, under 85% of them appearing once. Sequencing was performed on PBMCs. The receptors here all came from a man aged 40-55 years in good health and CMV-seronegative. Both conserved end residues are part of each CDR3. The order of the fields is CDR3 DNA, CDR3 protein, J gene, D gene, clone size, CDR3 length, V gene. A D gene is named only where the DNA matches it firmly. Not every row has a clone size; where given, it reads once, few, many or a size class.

TGCGCCAGCAGCCAAGACCTCCTGAGGAGGGGACTCAATTCACCCCTCCACTTT,CASSQDLLRRGLNSPLHF,TRBJ1-6,-,-,18,TRBV4-3
TGTGCCAGCAGTGTCACAGGGGGTGATCCCTACGAGCAGTACTTC,CASSVTGGDPYEQYF,TRBJ2-7,TRBD1,few,15,TRBV6-1
TGTGCCAGCAGTCGTAGCTCCTACGAGCAGTACTTC,CASSRSSYEQYF,TRBJ2-7,-,few,12,TRBV11-2
TGTGCCAGTAGTCGGGACAGCTATCAGCCCCAGCATTTT,CASSRDSYQPQHF,TRBJ1-5,TRBD1,-,13,TRBV19
TGTGCCAGTAAGGGGCAAGGGCTGGAAAAACTGTTTTTT,CASKGQGLEKLFF,TRBJ1-4,-,-,13,TRBV19
TGTGCCAGCAGCTTGGTAGGAGACTCTGGAAACACCATATATTTT,CASSLVGDSGNTIYF,TRBJ1-3,-,-,15,TRBV5-5
TGTGCCAGCAGTAAGGGGGCCGGGGATGGCTACACCTTC,CASSKGAGDGYTF,TRBJ1-2,TRBD1,few,13,TRBV6-5
TGTGCCAGCAGCCTCCCGACAGGCCTGAGCTCCTACGAGCAGTACTTC,CASSLPTGLSSYEQYF,TRBJ2-7,-,-,16,TRBV7-9
TGTGCCAGCAGTTTAACGGGACTAGCGGGGGGGAAGACCCAGTACTTC,CASSLTGLAGGKTQYF,TRBJ2-5,TRBD2,-,16,TRBV28
TGCAGCGTTGAGACAGGGGCGGGATTCTACGAGCAGTACTTC,CSVETGAGFYEQYF,TRBJ2-7,TRBD1,-,14,TRBV29-1
TGTGCCAGCAGCTTACCGGGACTCAACAACAATGAGCAGTTCTTC,CASSLPGLNNNEQFF,TRBJ2-1,-,-,15,TRBV7-9
TGTGCCAGCAGCAACGACAGGGCTGGCTACACCTTC,CASSNDRAGYTF,TRBJ1-2,TRBD1,once,12,TRBV6-5
TGTGCCAGCAGAGGACAGGTCAATTCACCCCTCCACTTT,CASRGQVNSPLHF,TRBJ1-6,TRBD1,once,13,TRBV7-8
TGTGCCAGTAGTCAACAGGGCAACGGAAACACCATATATTTT,CASSQQGNGNTIYF,TRBJ1-3,-,-,14,TRBV19
TGCGCCAGCAGCTTGGAGGGACAGTACACAGATACGCAGTATTTT,CASSLEGQYTDTQYF,TRBJ2-3,TRBD1,-,15,TRBV5-1